The TCR beta chain under discussion was sequenced for a study of blood T cell repertoires in COVID-19. Per germline, CDR1 MDHEN and CDR2 SYDVKM. Trimming removed 4 bases from V and 1 base from J, with 7 bases in between. This CDR3 is built from 13 residues. The table came from immunoSEQ multiplex PCR; TCRdb's copy has only in-frame clones and leaves some out. Among fewer than 400,000 clones listed, roughly 85% were seen once. The sequencing input was PBMCs or T cells enriched from blood (not recorded which). The J gene is TRBJ1-2, the V gene TRBV28; D call uncertain. This receptor was obtained from a woman in her twenties or thirties who had been exposed to COVID-19. CDR3: CASSSQNNYGYTF. The CDR3 DNA reads as TGTGCCAGCAGTTCACAGAATAACTATGGCTACACCTTC.